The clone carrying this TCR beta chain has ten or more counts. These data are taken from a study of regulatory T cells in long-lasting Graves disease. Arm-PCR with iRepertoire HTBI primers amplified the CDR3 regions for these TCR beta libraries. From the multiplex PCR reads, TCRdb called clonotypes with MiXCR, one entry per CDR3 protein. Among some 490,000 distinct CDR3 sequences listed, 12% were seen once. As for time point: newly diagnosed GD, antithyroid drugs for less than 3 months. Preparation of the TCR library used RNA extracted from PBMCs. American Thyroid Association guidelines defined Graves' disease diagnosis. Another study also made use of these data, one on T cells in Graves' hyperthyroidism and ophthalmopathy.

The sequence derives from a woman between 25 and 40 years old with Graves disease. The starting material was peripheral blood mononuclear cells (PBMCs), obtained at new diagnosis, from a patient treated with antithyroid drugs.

The DNA for the CDR3 is TGTGCCAGCAGCCAAGATGGGACTAAGGGACTAGCGGGAGGTCCCTACGAGCAGTACTTC. Its protein is CASSQDGTKGLAGGPYEQYF. The chain links TRBV3-1 to TRBJ2-7, with 15 nucleotides matching TRBD2. The CDR3 totals 20 residues. V dropped 0 bases and J dropped 2; count of bases not matched to a gene: 11. Germline V gene data show CDR1 as LGHDT and CDR2 as YNNKEL (reference sequence).